These 2 T cell receptor beta chains were sequenced from one sample in a study of blood T cell dynamics during melanoma immunotherapy. Sample time point: pre-treatment baseline. Sequencing used immunoSEQ multiplex PCR; TCRdb keeps in-frame clones, though not all of them. Here the sample spans 6,200 or so clones, approximately 91% being singletons. The sequenced sample was cell-free DNA from blood, obtained from a patient treated with checkpoint blockade. These receptors were obtained from a human donor with melanoma.

The gene calls are TRBV29-1 and TRBJ1-2, with D tentatively TRBD1 (5 bases). The V gene lost 7 bases and the J gene lost 4 bases, with 13 bases spanning the gap. Germline V gene lookup returns CDR1 SQVTM and CDR2 ANQGSEA. CDR3 size: 12 residues. Here the CDR3 DNA reads TGCAGCGCTCTCCCCGGGGCCTATGGCTACACCTTC. Encoded protein: CSALPGAYGYTF.

The V call is TRBV7-9, the J call TRBJ1-1; perhaps TRBD1 as D (5 bases). The CDR3 totals 14 residues. Germline values: CDR1 SEHNR, CDR2 FQNEAQ (reference sequence). Between the trimmed V and J ends, which lost 8 bases and 0 bases, there was a span of 13 bases. CDR3 sequence (DNA): TGTGCCAGCGATCCAGGGAGTTTGAACACTGAAGCTTTCTTT. Its translation: CASDPGSLNTEAFF.